This is a list of T cell receptor beta chains from one sample in a study of shared clonotypes between healthy human individuals. The assay was immunoSEQ multiplex PCR, and TCRdb's table has in-frame clones only and misses some. The sample contains about 2 million clones, 85% to 95% of which appear only once. Sequenced: naive CD4+ T cells sorted from blood. These receptors were collected from a man younger than 30 in good health. Each CDR3 is given with its conserved first and last residue. A D gene is named only where the DNA matches it firmly.

V,D,CDR3
TRBV11-2,.,CASSLGGPGEKLFF
TRBV5-1,.,CASSQTGMNTGELFF
TRBV2,.,CASSPRVGNEKLFF
TRBV4-1,.,CASSQRGDMGQYF
TRBV6-5,.,CASSSPPPSTDTQYF
TRBV2,.,CASSEGTTYEQYF
TRBV28,TRBD1,CAIRPPPGQGNYGYTF
TRBV5-1,.,CASRGGRAIDTQYF
TRBV7-2,TRBD2,CASSFSGGALDTQYF
TRBV27,TRBD1,CASSPQDRVFVLDSPLHF
TRBV11-3,.,CASGQGANVLTF
TRBV5-1,.,CASSTGDSSYEQYF
TRBV11-3,.,CASSKRDSKTADTQYF
TRBV6-1,.,CASSEAHISYGYTF
TRBV30,.,CAWGPGDGDGYTF
TRBV7-9,TRBD2,CASIKAGGPSNEQFF
TRBV7-9,TRBD1,CASSPGTGFF
TRBV2,.,CASSDRWAGSSYEQYF
TRBV10-1,.,CASSESGETQYF
TRBV7-9,.,CASSPQPQEVKAFF
TRBV5-6,TRBD1,CASSVDRGVRQETQYF
TRBV5-1,.,CASSLGQVNTGELFF
TRBV5-6,.,CASSLAAGYEQYF
TRBV5-1,.,CASSQEVQGRYEQYF
TRBV27,TRBD1,CASSQGTGSWSNQPQHF
TRBV5-5,TRBD2,CASSRDYFSYEQYF
TRBV7-2,.,CASSIGFQGYEQYF
TRBV4-3,TRBD2,CASSQSSGVGNTQYF
TRBV5-1,TRBD1,CASSRGTGGIYGYTF
TRBV14,.,CASSLIGGPAGELFF
TRBV10-3,.,CAISDSTTSTDTQYF
TRBV7-2,.,CASSLQGYGETQYF
TRBV13,.,CASSSKGGRSTEAFF
TRBV7-2,.,CASSQLDVFSGNTIYF
TRBV6-6,.,CASSTNPQPQHF
TRBV19,.,CASSMGLRDGQPQHF
TRBV5-4,TRBD2,CASSLDGGAWETQYF
TRBV28,.,CASSSPGGPGGSYEQYF
TRBV27,TRBD1,CASSNTGVRVNSEAFF
TRBV11-2,.,CASSLRYAGANVLTF
TRBV29-1,.,CSVDGVKQETQYF
TRBV19,TRBD1,CASSIDRGRGQTYEQFF
TRBV5-1,.,CASSLDGLQETQYF
TRBV28,TRBD1,CASSSSGQGTQYF
TRBV11-2,.,CASSLAGRVQETQYF